This entry concerns a single T cell receptor beta chain. What it recognizes is unknown. Other DNA sequences of this sample code for an identical CDR3. This sample is drawn from a study of shared clonotypes between healthy human individuals. Study conclusions and caveats: Naive subsets generally had larger estimated richness than memory subsets.

Using immunoSEQ multiplex PCR, the repertoire was profiled, and TCRdb retains in-frame clones only, with some absent. The sample has more than 550,000 clones, 92% seen once. Naive CD8 cells comprised CD45RO-negative, CCR7-positively selected cells, excluding terminally differentiated effector memory CD45RA+ cells. Adult Caucasians living in Nashville, Tennessee made up all of the donors. The source of this sequence is a man aged 25 to 40 in good health. What was sequenced was naive CD8+ T cells sorted from blood.

The chain's CDR3 is CASSQDPTYEQYF. CDR3 DNA: TGCGCCAGCAGCCAAGACCCTACCTACGAGCAGTACTTC. J is TRBJ2-7 and V is TRBV4-1; D ambiguous. CDR1 is MGHRA, CDR2 YSYEKL, per germline. V was shortened by 0 bases and J by 2 bases, with 5 bases between the two germline ends. The CDR3 loop spans 13 amino acids.